This T cell receptor beta chain was profiled in a study of T cell responses to AZD1222 COVID-19 vaccine. This CDR3 is 16 amino acids long. Trimming cost V 0 bases and J 2 bases, with 12 bases left between them. Germline CDR1 is MNHEY and CDR2 is SMNVEV (reference sequence). Whole-study findings and limits: Baseline seropositivity occurred in only a handful of AZD1222 recipients. Researchers took repertoire samples only after the peak T cell response had come. Most donors were white British and more were female, and clonal diversity was possibly underestimated.

Clones were read by immunoSEQ multiplex PCR, and TCRdb kept only the in-frame ones, dropping some. The table has over 110,000 clones, roughly 92% seen once. Concerning this clone: No antigen is known for it.

The chain carries TRBV27 and TRBJ2-3; maybe TRBD2 (6 bases). This specimen was peripheral blood, taken on day 0 of AZD1222 vaccination. This sequence was found in an adult in good health. The CDR3, as DNA: TGTGCCAGCAGTTTATCTCCGGGAGCCTTCACAGATACGCAGTATTTT. The encoded protein is CASSLSPGAFTDTQYF.